This T cell receptor (beta chain) was sequenced in a study of T cell repertoires in cytomegalovirus infection. Overall study context: As its CMV epitopes, the study selected recently identified HLA-C-restricted and well-studied HLA-B-restricted targets.

TCRdb re-called the reads through MiXCR, storing one row per CDR3 protein. This table holds roughly 920,000 distinct CDR3 sequences, approximately 30% found once. The V gene's germline CDR1 is SGHTA and CDR2 FQGNSA. The CDR3 runs 15 residues. Trimming took off 5 bases at V and 0 bases at J, with 11 bases between the two ends. A word on this clonotype: The antigen is undetermined. A much larger clone differs by one base, so this may be a read error.

This receptor was taken from a human donor in good health (CMV status not recorded). Some clones in this sample may be carry-over from other donors' samples. The V call is TRBV7-2, the J call TRBJ1-5; D might be TRBD1 (5 bases). The input for sequencing was cultured CD8+ T cells from PBMCs, taken from culture after CMV antigen stimulation. The CDR3 reads CASSHPGDSNQPQHF. CDR3 nucleotide sequence: TGTGCCAGCAGCCATCCGGGGGATAGCAATCAGCCCCAGCATTTT.